The entry that follows covers one T cell receptor beta chain sequence. This receptor's antigen is unknown. Per-base qualities were not stored, and no clone one base away is much larger. The immunoSEQ Assay was the method used to sequence TCRbeta CDR3 regions. After extraction, genomic DNA underwent amplification by bias-controlled multiplex PCR, followed by high-throughput sequencing. The paper's processing steps were these. To quantify the absolute abundance of every unique TCRbeta CDR3 region, sequences were collapsed and filtered. T cell fraction was estimated by normalizing TCRbeta template counts to usable DNA, which was measured by amplifying reference genes present in all nucleated cells. Repertoire TCRs were annotated as SARS-CoV-2-specific when V gene, CDR3 amino acid sequence and J gene were exactly matched to a known reactive TCR set. The reference SARS-CoV-2 TCR set was derived from MIRA and filtered for enrichment in COVID-19-positive ImmuneCODE repertoires, a step that removed public or cross-reactive TCRs. Using the MIRA antigens, annotated TCRs were further analysed by specific ORF or by position within an ORF. Breadth was defined as annotated unique rearrangements over total unique productive rearrangements; depth was the summed frequency of those rearrangements. Two-sided Wilcoxon rank-sum tests were applied when comparing TCR breadth between groups. The immuneACCESS repertoire file appears here via TCRdb, limited to in-frame rearrangements. These files lack a portion of the clones; in checked studies, under half of the deficit traces to unresolved V genes, and the cause of the others is not known. D and trimming come from the DNA, and the V and J calls and clone size come from that table. This sample holds about 350,000 clones; roughly 91% were observed only once. The ten most abundant clones make up under 6% of the sample.

Measured from the cysteine to the phenylalanine, the CDR3 is 13 residues long. The entry retains the CDR3 DNA only, 39 bases that are in frame from base 1. Reading the germline V gene (reference sequence) gives CDR1 GTSNPN and CDR2 SVGIG. V trim: 3 bases; J trim: 3 bases; unmatched bases: 4. These data come from a study of Ad26.COV2.S vaccination and SARS-CoV-2 variants (dated by TCRdb to about 2021). For context, the study as a whole: Donors in the vaccine arm were drawn from COV1001, a multicentre, randomized, double-blind, placebo-controlled phase I-IIa trial testing Ad26.COV2.S in healthy adults. Dosing of Ad26.COV2.S was intramuscular, at either 5x10^10 or 1x10^11 viral particles, delivered as one shot or as two shots spaced 56 days apart. TCRbeta repertoire sequencing served as the tool for gauging how specific and how broad the SARS-CoV-2-reactive T cell receptors were following Ad26.COV2.S vaccination. The TCR-sequenced set comprised around 30 samples: some 20 Ad26.COV2.S vaccine recipients, 5 placebo recipients and 8 SARS-CoV-2 convalescent individuals. Trial participants were randomized into five groups of five, in which low-dose or high-dose Ad26.COV2.S was given once or twice, or placebo was given on both occasions. Investigators did not know the trial group allocation while performing experiments and assessing outcomes.

Read against the paper, the sample's treatment or condition label means: 15 to 20 received Ad26.COV2.S at low or high dose, single or two shots; 5 received placebo; per-sample allocation not given. Repertoires of vaccine and placebo recipients were sequenced from samples taken on day 63 after the first injection. Between 29 July and 7 August 2020, Cohort 1b enrolled fewer than 30 adults aged 18-55 years at one site in Boston, USA. Ad26.COV2.S consisted of a replication-incompetent adenovirus type 26 vector by which a prefusion-stabilized SARS-CoV-2 spike protein from the original Wuhan strain was expressed. Findings and caveats that apply to the study as a whole: Vaccine and placebo recipients had comparable non-spike TCR breadth, which fits with the vaccine containing only spike. Substantial breadth of spike-specific CD8+ and CD4+ T cell responses was reported after vaccination. It was noted by the authors that total T cell responses may have been underestimated by the TCR breadth and depth analyses. Higher spike-specific TCR breadth was observed in Ad26.COV2.S recipients than in placebo recipients (P = 0.0014). The study lacked the statistical power to compare responses across vaccine doses or regimens.

This chain joins TRBV30 to TRBJ2-7, and 8 bases in between align with TRBD2. This TCR was sampled from a person between 18 and 65 years old who received the Ad26.COV2.S COVID-19 vaccine or a placebo. Sequenced here: peripheral blood, sampled in a trial of Ad26.COV2.S vaccine versus placebo. The CDR3 region has the sequence CAWSSTSGYEQYF. The nucleotide sequence is given as TGTGCCTGGAGCTCTACTAGCGGCTACGAGCAGTACTTC.